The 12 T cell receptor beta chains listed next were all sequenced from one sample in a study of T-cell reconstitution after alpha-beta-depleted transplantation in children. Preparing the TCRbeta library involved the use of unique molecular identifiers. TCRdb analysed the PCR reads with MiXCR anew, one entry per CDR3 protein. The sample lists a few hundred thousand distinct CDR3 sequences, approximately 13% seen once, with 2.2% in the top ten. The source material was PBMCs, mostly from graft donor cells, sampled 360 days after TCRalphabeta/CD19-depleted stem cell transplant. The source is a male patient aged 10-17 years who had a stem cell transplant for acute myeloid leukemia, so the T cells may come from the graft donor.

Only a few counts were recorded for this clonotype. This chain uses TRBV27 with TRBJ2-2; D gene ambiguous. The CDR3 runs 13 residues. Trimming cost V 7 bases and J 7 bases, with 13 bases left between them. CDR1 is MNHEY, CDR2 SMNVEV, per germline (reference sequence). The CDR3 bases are TGTGCCAGCACCTCCTATGATCACGGGGAGCTGTTTTTT. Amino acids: CASTSYDHGELFF.

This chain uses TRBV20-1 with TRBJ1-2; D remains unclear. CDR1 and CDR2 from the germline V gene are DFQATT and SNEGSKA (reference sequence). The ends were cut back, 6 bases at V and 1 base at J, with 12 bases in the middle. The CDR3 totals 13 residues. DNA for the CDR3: TGCAGTGCCCACGGGAGGGATAACTATGGCTACACCTTC. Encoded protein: CSAHGRDNYGYTF.

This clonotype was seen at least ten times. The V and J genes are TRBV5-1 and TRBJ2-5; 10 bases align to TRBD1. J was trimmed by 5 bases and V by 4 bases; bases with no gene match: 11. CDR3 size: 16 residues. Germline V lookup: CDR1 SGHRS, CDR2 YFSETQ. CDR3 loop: CASSTGQGVSGETQYF. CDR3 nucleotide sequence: TGCGCCAGCAGCACAGGACAGGGGGTCTCTGGGGAGACCCAGTACTTC. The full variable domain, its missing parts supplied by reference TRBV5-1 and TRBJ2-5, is KAGVTQTPRYLIKTRGQQVTLSCSPISGHRSVSWYQQTPGQGLQFLFEYFSETQRNKGNFPGRFSGRQFSNSRSEMNVSTLELGDSALYLCASSTGQGVSGETQYFGPGTRLLVL.

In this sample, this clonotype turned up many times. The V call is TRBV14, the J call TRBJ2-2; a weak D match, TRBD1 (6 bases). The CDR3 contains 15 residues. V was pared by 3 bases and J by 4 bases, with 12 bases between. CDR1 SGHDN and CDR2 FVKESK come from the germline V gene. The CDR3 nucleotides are TGTGCCAGCAGCCAGATTCAGGGGATCACCGGGGAGCTGTTTTTT. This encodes CASSQIQGITGELFF.

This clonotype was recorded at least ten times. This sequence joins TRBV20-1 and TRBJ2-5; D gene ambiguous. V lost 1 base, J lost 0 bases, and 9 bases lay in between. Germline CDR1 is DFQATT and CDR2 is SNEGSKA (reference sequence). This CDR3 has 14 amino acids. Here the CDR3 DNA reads TGCAGTGCTAGAGTTGAGGCGGACCAAGAGACCCAGTACTTC. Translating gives CSARVEADQETQYF.

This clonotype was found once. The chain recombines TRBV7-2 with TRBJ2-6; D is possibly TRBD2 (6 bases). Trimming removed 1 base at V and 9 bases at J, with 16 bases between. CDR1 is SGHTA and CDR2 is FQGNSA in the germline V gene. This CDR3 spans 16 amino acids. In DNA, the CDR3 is TGTGCCAGCAGCTTAGATTCGGGGGTTCTAGTCAACGTCCTGACTTTC. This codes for CASSLDSGVLVNVLTF.

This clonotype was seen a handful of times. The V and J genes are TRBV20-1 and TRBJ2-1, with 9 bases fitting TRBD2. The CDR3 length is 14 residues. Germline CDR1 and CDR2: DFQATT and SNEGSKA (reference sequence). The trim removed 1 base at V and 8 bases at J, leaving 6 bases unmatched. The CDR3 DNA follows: TGCAGTGCTAGAGTAGCGGGAGTAATCCATGAGCAGTTCTTC. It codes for CSARVAGVIHEQFF.

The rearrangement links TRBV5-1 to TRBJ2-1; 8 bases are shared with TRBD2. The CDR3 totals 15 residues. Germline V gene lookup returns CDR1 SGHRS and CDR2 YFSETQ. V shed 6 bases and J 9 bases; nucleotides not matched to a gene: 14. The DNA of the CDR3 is TGCGCCAGCACCCCGTTTTTGGGTCGGGAGGGTGAGCAGTTCTTC. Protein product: CASTPFLGREGEQFF.

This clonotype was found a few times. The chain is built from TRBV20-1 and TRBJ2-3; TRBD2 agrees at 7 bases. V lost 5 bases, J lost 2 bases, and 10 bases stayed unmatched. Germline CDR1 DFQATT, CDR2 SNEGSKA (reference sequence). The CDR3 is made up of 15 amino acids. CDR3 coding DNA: TGCAGTGCTTCCCAACTAGCGTCATACACAGATACGCAGTATTTT. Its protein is CSASQLASYTDTQYF.

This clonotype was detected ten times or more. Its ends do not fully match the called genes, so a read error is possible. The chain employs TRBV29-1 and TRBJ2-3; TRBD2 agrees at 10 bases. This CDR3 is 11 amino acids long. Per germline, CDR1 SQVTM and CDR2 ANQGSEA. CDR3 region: CGTSVGDTQYF. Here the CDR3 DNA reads TGTGGGACTAGCGTTGGAGATACGCAGTATTTT.

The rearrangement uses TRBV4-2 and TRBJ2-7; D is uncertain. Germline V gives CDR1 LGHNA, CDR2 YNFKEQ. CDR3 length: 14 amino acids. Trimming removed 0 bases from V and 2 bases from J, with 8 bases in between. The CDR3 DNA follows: TGTGCCAGCAGCCAAGAAGGCCCCCCCTACGAGCAGTACTTC. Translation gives CASSQEGPPYEQYF.

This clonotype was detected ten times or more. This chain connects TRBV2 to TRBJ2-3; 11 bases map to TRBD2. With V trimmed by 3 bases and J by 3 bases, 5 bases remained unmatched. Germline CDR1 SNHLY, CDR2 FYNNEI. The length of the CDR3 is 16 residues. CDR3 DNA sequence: TGTGCCAGCAGTGAGGATAGCGGGAGGGGAACAGATACGCAGTATTTT. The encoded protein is CASSEDSGRGTDTQYF.